The clone carrying this T cell receptor (beta chain) was observed a few times. Antigen unknown. The data originate from a study of CD8 T cells in ankylosing spondylitis. Quantitative 5'-RACE with molecular barcodes generated TCR beta libraries. In TCRdb, the 5' RACE reads were re-called with MiXCR into one record per CDR3 protein. Of approximately 140,000 distinct CDR3 sequences in the sample, around 42% were seen once. This CDR3 comprises 18 residues. Germline CDR1 LGHNA, CDR2 YNFKEQ. V trimming: 3 bases; J trimming: 2 bases; junction bases outside the gene matches: 11. General study findings and limits: Among TCR beta sequences, a motif of about 8 highly homologous variants appeared characteristic of ankylosing spondylitis blood. Both synovial fluid and blood in reactive arthritis had previously been reported to carry some motif variants. From matched ankylosing spondylitis synovial fluid, disease-linked clones were reportedly recovered at significantly enriched levels.

Material: synovial fluid, either unsorted or a sorted T cell fraction (not recorded which). The source of this sequence is a male donor with ankylosing spondylitis. The chain has TRBV4-2 and TRBJ1-3; TRBD1 agrees at 9 bases. The CDR3 nucleotides read TGTGCCAGCAGCCATCCCAGGACAGGGGAGGTAGCTGGAAACACCATATATTTT. It codes for CASSHPRTGEVAGNTIYF.